This T cell receptor (beta chain) was obtained from a study of tumor and adjacent non-tumor tissue in lung cancer. The germline CDR1 and CDR2 sequences are DFQATT and SNEGSKA (reference sequence). This CDR3 spans 14 amino acids. TCRbeta libraries were built with three rounds of nested PCR, modified from ARM-PCR. TCRdb reprocessed the multiplex PCR reads with MiXCR, giving one entry per CDR3 protein. The sample yields about 200,000 distinct CDR3 sequences, roughly 70% seen once. This sample's RNA came from whole unsorted tissue. The TCR comes from a man aged 55 to 70 with non-small cell lung cancer. The sequenced sample consisted of lung tumor tissue. The chain carries TRBV20-1 and TRBJ2-1, with 7 bases fitting TRBD2. The CDR3 bases are TGCAGCCACAGCGGGGCCCTGAACTACGATGAGCTTTTCTTC. Translation gives CSHSGALNYDELFF.